A selection of T cell receptor beta chains follows, all from one sample in a study of brain T cells in children with intractable seizures. Assay used: immunoSEQ multiplex PCR; TCRdb lists only in-frame clones, some missing. The sample has about 340,000 clones, 93% seen once; the top ten hold about 5.8%. The specimen was peripheral blood, collected less than 6 months after surgery. The receptors were gathered from a boy younger than two with tuberous sclerosis and intractable seizures. Both conserved end residues are part of each CDR3. D genes are given only for firm matches. Some rows have no size entry. The others give once, few or many, or a class for an expanded clone.

TGTGCCAGCAGTTACTTGAGGACAGGGGGCCAAGAGACCCAGTACTTC CASSYLRTGGQETQYF TRBV6-6 TRBD1 once 16 TRBJ2-5
TGTGCCTGGACCCCAGGAGATACGCAGTATTTT CAWTPGDTQYF TRBV30 . . 11 TRBJ2-3
TGTGCCAGCAGTTACGCCGGGCGGTTGAACACTGAAGCTTTCTTT CASSYAGRLNTEAFF TRBV6-5 . . 15 TRBJ1-1
TGTGCCAGTAGTCTTGCGGGGATGACTGGGGCCAACGTCCTGACTTTC CASSLAGMTGANVLTF TRBV19 . . 16 TRBJ2-6
TGCGCCAGCAGCCAAGATCGGGGGACAGCCTACGAGCAGTACTTC CASSQDRGTAYEQYF TRBV4-1 . . 15 TRBJ2-7
TGTGCCAGCACCCTAGGACTAGGTGGTACGCAGTATTTT CASTLGLGGTQYF TRBV12-3/TRBV12-4 TRBD2 . 13 TRBJ2-3
TGTGCCAGCAGCCTAATAGGGCTCGCCTACAATGAGCAGTTCTTC CASSLIGLAYNEQFF TRBV11-2 . . 15 TRBJ2-1
TGCGCCAGCAGCTTGGTAGGGGCTGGGTACGAGCAGTACTTC CASSLVGAGYEQYF TRBV5-1 . . 14 TRBJ2-7
TGTGCCACCGGAGCAGGGGGCGTGAACATTCAGTACTTC CATGAGGVNIQYF TRBV15 TRBD1 . 13 TRBJ2-4
TGTGCCAGCAGCCGCAGAGACAATGAGCAGTTCTTC CASSRRDNEQFF TRBV3-1/TRBV3-2 . once 12 TRBJ2-1
TGTGCCAGCAGTGGACAGGGGTTTAAGTCCTATAATTCACCCCTCCACTTT CASSGQGFKSYNSPLHF TRBV2 TRBD1 . 17 TRBJ1-6
TGTGCCAGCAGTTACTCGAGAGGGTCCTACGAGCAGTACTTC CASSYSRGSYEQYF TRBV6-5 . once 14 TRBJ2-7
TGTGCCAGCCGAGACAGGGGGACTATATACGAGCAGTACTTC CASRDRGTIYEQYF TRBV27 TRBD1 . 14 TRBJ2-7
TGTGCCAGCAGTGAATTGGGCAGTTACGAGCAGTACTTC CASSELGSYEQYF TRBV25-1 . . 13 TRBJ2-7
TGTGCCAGCAGCCAAGAAAATCCGGGCCTCGGGCTAGCGGGGGGGAATGAGCAGTTCTTC CASSQENPGLGLAGGNEQFF TRBV3-1/TRBV3-2 TRBD2 . 20 TRBJ2-1
TGTGCCAGCAGCTTACCGATCCTTAATTCACCCCTCCACTTT CASSLPILNSPLHF TRBV7-9 . . 14 TRBJ1-6
TGTGCCAGCAGCAAGGGACTGCTCTATAATTCACCCCTCCACTTT CASSKGLLYNSPLHF TRBV5-5 . . 15 TRBJ1-6
TGTGCCAGCAGTCACCGGGACGACAATGAGCAGTTCTTC CASSHRDDNEQFF TRBV6-5 . . 13 TRBJ2-1
TGTGCCACCAGTGATTCCCCCCCGAGGTTCCACCGGGAGCTGTTTTTT CATSDSPPRFHRELFF TRBV24-1 . . 16 TRBJ2-2
TGTGCCAGCAGCCCTGAAATCGGACGGTCCTCGAACACCGGGGAGCTGTTTTTT CASSPEIGRSSNTGELFF TRBV7-3 . . 18 TRBJ2-2
TGTGCCAGCAGCCCGACTAGAAAAGGGTCAGATTTATTGTTCTTT CASSPTRKGSDLLFF TRBV5-4 . . 15 TRBJ2-3
TGTGCCAGCAGCCCCAGCGGGGAGAACTACGAGCAGTACTTC CASSPSGENYEQYF TRBV3-1/TRBV3-2 TRBD2 . 14 TRBJ2-7
TGCAGCGTCCTCAGGGGAACGGGACTAGGAGAGACCCAGTACTTC CSVLRGTGLGETQYF TRBV29-1 TRBD2 . 15 TRBJ2-5
TGTGCCAGCACCGTAGGCGGGACTGCCTCGGATACGCAGTATTTT CASTVGGTASDTQYF TRBV9 . . 15 TRBJ2-3
TGTGCCAGCAGTACAACGGTCGGTGAGCAGTTCTTC CASSTTVGEQFF TRBV6-5 . . 12 TRBJ2-1
TGCGCCAGCAGCCCGACAGAAGACTACGAGCAGTACTTC CASSPTEDYEQYF TRBV4-1 . once 13 TRBJ2-7
TGTGCCAGCACCCACCGGAGTGAGCCCCAGCATTTT CASTHRSEPQHF TRBV27 . . 12 TRBJ1-5
TGTGCCAGTAGTATCTATCCTAGTAGCACAGATACGCAGTATTTT CASSIYPSSTDTQYF TRBV19 . once 15 TRBJ2-3
TGTGCCAGCAGCGGGGGATACACTGAAGCTTTCTTT CASSGGYTEAFF TRBV6-5 . once 12 TRBJ1-1
TGTGCCAGCAGCCCTGCCATAGGAATTAACTATGGCTACACCTTC CASSPAIGINYGYTF TRBV9 . few 15 TRBJ1-2
TGCGCCAGCAGCGGGCGAGCGGGAGTCAATGAGCAGTTCTTC CASSGRAGVNEQFF TRBV5-1 TRBD2 . 14 TRBJ2-1
TGCAGCGTTGAGGGATCTGGGGCGCTTGGCTACACCTTC CSVEGSGALGYTF TRBV29-1 . . 13 TRBJ1-2
TGTGCCAGCAGCAAGTCCGGATACCGGGAAGATACGCAGTATTTT CASSKSGYREDTQYF TRBV7-3 . . 15 TRBJ2-3
TGTGCCAGCAGTTACCGGCAGACCTACGAGCAGTACTTC CASSYRQTYEQYF TRBV6-5 . . 13 TRBJ2-7
TGTGCCATCAGTGACAGGGGCCAACCCTACGAGCAGTACTTC CAISDRGQPYEQYF TRBV10-3 . . 14 TRBJ2-7
TGTGCCAGCGAGGGGAACTCTGGGGCCAACGTCCTGACTTTC CASEGNSGANVLTF TRBV7-9 . . 14 TRBJ2-6
TGTGCCTGGAGTCACGACGGACAGGGGAGAACTTTCTTT CAWSHDGQGRTFF TRBV30 TRBD1 . 13 TRBJ1-1
TGTGCCAGCAGCCGAGACAGGGGGCTAACCGGGGAGCTGTTTTTT CASSRDRGLTGELFF TRBV7-3 TRBD1 . 15 TRBJ2-2
TGCGCCAGCAGCTTGTGGGAGGGACCCTACGAGCAGTACTTC CASSLWEGPYEQYF TRBV5-1 TRBD2 . 14 TRBJ2-7
TGTGCCAGCAGCTCGACAGGGCTAGGCACAGATACGCAGTATTTT CASSSTGLGTDTQYF TRBV11-3 TRBD1 . 15 TRBJ2-3
TGTGCCAGCAGTTACTCAACCAGGGCGCCCTATGGCTACACCTTC CASSYSTRAPYGYTF TRBV6-5 . . 15 TRBJ1-2
TGTGCCAGCAGTCCGGACTATAAAGAGACCCAGTACTTC CASSPDYKETQYF TRBV6-5 . . 13 TRBJ2-5
TGTGCCAGCAGCTTAGAAGCCGGGATTCGAATTGACGATGAGCAGTTCTTC CASSLEAGIRIDDEQFF TRBV11-3 . . 17 TRBJ2-1
TGCGCCAGCAGCCCCGGACAGGGGAATTATTCACCCCTCCACTTT CASSPGQGNYSPLHF TRBV5-1 TRBD1 . 15 TRBJ1-6
TGTGCCAGTAGTTCGACAGATTATAGCAATCAGCCCCAGCATTTT CASSSTDYSNQPQHF TRBV19 . . 15 TRBJ1-5
TGTGCCAGCAGCTCAGCTGGTGAGCAGTTCTTC CASSSAGEQFF TRBV7-8 . . 11 TRBJ2-1
TGTGCCACCAGCAGAGGGACAGGGGGCTACGAGCAGTACTTC CATSRGTGGYEQYF TRBV15 TRBD1 . 14 TRBJ2-7
TGTGCCAGCGGGGAAGCCTCCGGCACGCAGTATTTT CASGEASGTQYF TRBV21-1 . . 12 TRBJ2-3
TGTGCCAGCAGCTCAGACCGGGAGAACTATGGCTACACCTTC CASSSDRENYGYTF TRBV7-9 . . 14 TRBJ1-2
TGTGCCACCAGTGATTCAGGGCTAGCAGCAGATACGCAGTATTTT CATSDSGLAADTQYF TRBV24-1 . . 15 TRBJ2-3
TGTGCCAGCCGGAGGGGGCTGAACGAGCAGTACTTC CASRRGLNEQYF TRBV2 . . 12 TRBJ2-7
TGTGCCAGCAGCTACCCGGGACTAGCGTCCAATGAGCAGTTCTTC CASSYPGLASNEQFF TRBV3-1/TRBV3-2 TRBD2 . 15 TRBJ2-1
TGTGCCAGCAGTTTCGCCAGCAACTATGGCTACACCTTC CASSFASNYGYTF TRBV12-3/TRBV12-4 . . 13 TRBJ1-2
TGTGCCAGTAGGACACAGGGAGGGAACACTGAAGCTTTCTTT CASRTQGGNTEAFF TRBV19 . . 14 TRBJ1-1
TGTGCCAGCAGTGTACTAGCGAAAGTAGAGACCCAGTACTTC CASSVLAKVETQYF TRBV2 TRBD2 . 14 TRBJ2-5